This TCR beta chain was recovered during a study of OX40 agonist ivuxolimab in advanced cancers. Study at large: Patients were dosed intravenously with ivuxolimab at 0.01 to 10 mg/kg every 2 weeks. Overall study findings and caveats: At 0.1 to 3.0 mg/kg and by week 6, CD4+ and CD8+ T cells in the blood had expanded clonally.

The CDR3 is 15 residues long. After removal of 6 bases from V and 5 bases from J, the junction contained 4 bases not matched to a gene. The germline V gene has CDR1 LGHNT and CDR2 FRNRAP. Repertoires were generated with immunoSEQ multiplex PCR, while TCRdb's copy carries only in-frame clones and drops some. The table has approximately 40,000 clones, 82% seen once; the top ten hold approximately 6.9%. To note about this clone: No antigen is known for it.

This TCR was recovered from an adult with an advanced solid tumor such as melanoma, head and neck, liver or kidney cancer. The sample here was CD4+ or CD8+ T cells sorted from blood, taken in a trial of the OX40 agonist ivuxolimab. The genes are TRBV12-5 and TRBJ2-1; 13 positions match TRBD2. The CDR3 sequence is CASGPGLAGNNEQFF. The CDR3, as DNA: TGTGCTAGTGGCCCGGGACTAGCGGGGAACAATGAGCAGTTCTTC.